This passage covers 29 T cell receptor beta chains from one sample sequenced in a study of cytomegalovirus exposure and HLA in healthy donors. PCR was performed using 60 Vbeta and 13 Jbeta primers. TCRdb's copy holds only in-frame clones and misses some; the assay was immunoSEQ multiplex PCR. This table lists around 140,000 clones. The sample was PBMCs. The origin of the receptors is a woman in her thirties or forties in good health and CMV-seronegative.

The chain carries TRBV29-1 and TRBJ2-5; maybe TRBD1 (6 bases). Germline V gives CDR1 SQVTM, CDR2 ANQGSEA. This CDR3 spans 12 amino acids. V lost 5 bases and J lost 3, with 10 bases in between. The CDR3: CSVRKGEETQYF. The CDR3, as DNA: TGCAGCGTTAGAAAGGGGGAAGAGACCCAGTACTTC.

This rearrangement joins TRBV18 to TRBJ2-7; 9 positions match TRBD1. The CDR3 has 13 residues. Per germline, CDR1 KGHSH and CDR2 LQKENI. Germline trimming cut 6 bases from V and 5 bases from J; bases unmatched to any gene: 5. CDR3 protein: CASSLDRGHEQYV. CDR3 DNA: TGTGCCAGCTCCCTGGACAGGGGTCACGAGCAGTACGTC.

The rearrangement uses TRBV7-9 and TRBJ1-2, with 8 nucleotides matching TRBD1. V lost 3 bases and J lost 4; bases outside the gene matches: 4. The CDR3 loop spans 14 amino acids. Germline loops: CDR1 SEHNR, CDR2 FQNEAQ (reference sequence). CDR3 sequence reads: CASSLATGGYGYTF. The CDR3 region has the DNA TGTGCCAGCAGCTTGGCCACAGGGGGCTATGGCTACACCTTC.

The chain carries TRBV5-1 and TRBJ2-1; the match to TRBD1 covers 7 bases. The CDR3 length is 16 residues. The trim removed 2 bases at V and 4 bases at J, leaving 9 bases unmatched. The germline V gene encodes CDR1 SGHRS and CDR2 YFSETQ. CDR3 sequence reads: CASSLVAGTVYNEQFF. The CDR3 DNA follows: TGCGCCAGCAGCTTAGTAGCCGGGACAGTTTACAATGAGCAGTTCTTC.

This rearrangement joins TRBV20-1 to TRBJ1-1; D gene uncertain. There are 11 residues in the CDR3. V was clipped by 3 bases and J by 5 bases, with 7 bases between them. Germline V gives CDR1 DFQATT, CDR2 SNEGSKA (reference sequence). The CDR3, as DNA: TGCAGTGCTAGGCAGTTGACTGAAGCTTTCTTT. Translation gives CSARQLTEAFF.

The chain joins TRBV7-2 to TRBJ2-5, with D unclear. The germline CDR1 and CDR2 sequences are SGHTA and FQGNSA. Trimming removed 0 bases from V and 13 bases from J, with 15 bases in between. The CDR3 runs to 13 residues. As DNA, the CDR3 is TGTGCCAGCAGCTTAGCGACACGTGACATCAGGTACTTC. This translates into CASSLATRDIRYF.

The V gene is TRBV4-2, the J gene TRBJ2-2; a weak D match, TRBD2 (5 bases). Germline CDR1 LGHNA, CDR2 YNFKEQ. The CDR3 is made up of 15 amino acids. V was clipped by 3 bases and J by 1 base, with 9 bases between them. CDR3 sequence (DNA): TGTGCCAGCAGCCAGGACGCGGGGAACACCGGGGAGCTGTTTTTT. Encoded protein: CASSQDAGNTGELFF.

The chain links TRBV7-6 to TRBJ1-1; possible D gene TRBD1, 5 bases. This CDR3 comprises 15 residues. V was clipped by 1 base and J by 4 bases, with 13 bases between them. Germline CDR1 reads SGHVS; CDR2 reads FNYEAQ. In DNA form, the CDR3 reads TGTGCCAGCAGCTTAGTATGGGAGGGGTCCACTGAAGCTTTCTTT. Protein product: CASSLVWEGSTEAFF.

The chain links TRBV2 to TRBJ1-1; no reliable D call. The CDR3 is 13 amino acids. Germline V lookup: CDR1 SNHLY, CDR2 FYNNEI. V lost 6 bases and J 1 base, leaving 9 bases between the germline ends. The CDR3 sequence: CASRVQANTEAFF. CDR3 in DNA: TGTGCCAGCAGAGTGCAGGCGAACACTGAAGCTTTCTTT.

This chain links TRBV2 with TRBJ2-5, with D hard to call. In germline, CDR1 is SNHLY, CDR2 FYNNEI. V lost 7 bases and J lost 5, with 5 bases in between. The CDR3 consists of 10 residues. The CDR3 reads CASTGETQYF. As DNA, the CDR3 is TGTGCCAGCACTGGCGAGACCCAGTACTTC.

This rearrangement joins TRBV15 to TRBJ2-6; 8 bases are shared with TRBD1. CDR1 LNHNV and CDR2 YYDKDF come from the germline V gene (reference sequence). The CDR3 consists of 18 residues. J was trimmed by 1 base and V by 7 bases; bases with no gene match: 12. The CDR3 protein is CATMPRQGRRSGANVLTF. CDR3 DNA: TGTGCCACCATGCCTCGACAGGGGCGACGGTCTGGGGCCAACGTCCTGACTTTC.

This chain connects TRBV6-1 to TRBJ1-1; the D is unclear. CDR1 and CDR2 (germline): MNHNS, SASEGT. The CDR3 is 10 residues long. The V end lost 6 bases, the J end lost 7 bases, and 6 bases lay between the germline ends. The CDR3 is CASRHREAFF. DNA of the CDR3: TGTGCCAGCAGACACCGTGAAGCTTTCTTT.

The genes are TRBV19 and TRBJ1-4; possibly TRBD1 for D (6 bases). The CDR3 consists of 14 residues. The V end was cut by 4 bases, the J end by 7 bases, with 13 bases between. The germline CDR1 and CDR2 sequences are LNHDA and SQIVND (reference sequence). The CDR3 spells CASSRQVTLEKLFF. CDR3 DNA: TGTGCCAGTAGTAGACAGGTTACGCTTGAAAAACTGTTTTTT.

The gene calls are TRBV29-1 and TRBJ2-3, with D perhaps TRBD2 (7 bases). The CDR3 has 13 amino acids. Trimming took 8 bases from V and 2 from J, leaving 14 bases between them. Looked up from germline, CDR1 is SQVTM and CDR2 is ANQGSEA. CDR3 protein: CSIGGGHTDTQYF. CDR3 coding DNA: TGCAGCATAGGGGGGGGGCACACAGATACGCAGTATTTT.

This rearrangement joins TRBV11-2 to TRBJ1-4, with D possibly matching TRBD1 (6 bases). CDR1 SGHAT and CDR2 FQNNGV come from the germline V gene. This CDR3 is built from 16 residues. The ends were cut back, 8 bases at V and 8 bases at J, with 24 bases in the middle. In DNA form, the CDR3 reads TGTGCCAGCTCTTCCAGGGGATTGGGGAAAGGCGAAAAACTGTTTTTT. This encodes CASSSRGLGKGEKLFF.

The CDR3 spells CASSQQVNSNQPQHF. The CDR3 nucleotides are TGTGCCAGCAGTCAACAGGTTAATAGCAATCAGCCCCAGCATTTT. The genes are TRBV11-3 and TRBJ1-5; a possible D gene is TRBD1 (5 bases). The CDR3 loop spans 15 amino acids. V was clipped by 6 bases and J by 0 bases, with 12 bases between them. CDR1 is SGHNT, CDR2 YENEEA, per germline.

The chain carries TRBV6-6 and TRBJ1-4; 7 bases fit TRBD1. The CDR3 length is 13 residues. V gave up 7 bases and J gave up 8 bases; unmatched junction bases: 7. Germline CDR1 is MNHNY and CDR2 is SVGAGI (reference sequence). CDR3 loop: CASNDRDGEKLFF. The CDR3 nucleotides are TGTGCCAGCAACGACAGGGACGGAGAAAAACTGTTTTTT.

A remark on this clone: At one of its ends the junction is not consistent with the germline gene, which may arise from a read error. This chain uses TRBV7-9 with TRBJ1-2; D is unresolved. The CDR3 has 15 residues. Germline CDR1 reads SEHNR; CDR2 reads FQNEAQ (reference sequence). CDR3 sequence: CANSANTVGTYGYTF. In nucleotides, the CDR3 is TGTGCCAACAGCGCCAACACAGTAGGAACCTATGGCTACACCTTC.

CDR3 nucleotide sequence: TGTGCCAGCAGCTTAGGAGGACTAGCTCCGGAGACCCAGTACTTC. Protein: CASSLGGLAPETQYF. J is TRBJ2-5 and V is TRBV7-2; 8 bases match TRBD2. V lost 1 base and J lost 5; bases outside the gene matches: 6. The CDR3 spans 15 residues. Germline V CDR1 and CDR2: SGHTA, FQGNSA.

The CDR3 sequence: CASGLAGLTDTQYF. The CDR3, as DNA: TGTGCTAGTGGTTTAGCGGGGCTCACAGATACGCAGTATTTT. V gene TRBV12-5 combines with J gene TRBJ2-3; 7 nucleotides align to TRBD2. With 3 bases clipped from V and 2 bases from J, the junction kept 2 bases outside the gene matches. Germline CDR1 is LGHNT and CDR2 is FRNRAP. The CDR3 extends over 14 amino acids.

The rearrangement joins TRBV6-1 to TRBJ1-5, with D hard to call. Germline CDR1 and CDR2: MNHNS and SASEGT. V shed 0 bases and J shed 0 bases, with 15 bases lying between them. CDR3 length: 18 residues. CDR3: CASSEALQAVLSNQPQHF. The CDR3, as DNA: TGTGCCAGCAGTGAAGCGCTTCAGGCAGTCCTTAGCAATCAGCCCCAGCATTTT.

The CDR3 nucleotides are TGCGCCAGCAGCCAACCACATCCGTTCTCAGATACGCAGTATTTT. It codes for CASSQPHPFSDTQYF. This chain uses TRBV4-1 with TRBJ2-3; D uncertain. With 2 bases removed from V and 4 bases from J, the gap between germline ends came to 13 bases. Looked up from germline, CDR1 is MGHRA and CDR2 is YSYEKL. This CDR3 contains 15 residues.

This chain uses TRBV23-1 with TRBJ1-2; D gene uncertain. TRBV23-1 is identified as an open reading frame with a role that is uncertain. This CDR3 is built from 12 residues. V was clipped by 3 bases and J by 7 bases, with 9 bases between them. CDR3 bases: TGCGCCAGCAGTCAGAGGTTGTCTGGCTACACCTTC. It codes for CASSQRLSGYTF.

This chain links TRBV6-5 with TRBJ2-7; 9 positions match TRBD2. There are 15 residues in the CDR3. Germline CDR1 reads MNHEY; CDR2 reads SVGAGI. The V gene end was trimmed by 3 bases and the J gene end by 4 bases; junction bases not matched to a gene: 7. CDR3 region: CASSYGSGGRYEQYF. The CDR3 nucleotides are TGTGCCAGCAGTTATGGTAGCGGGGGCCGGTACGAGCAGTACTTC.

The J gene is TRBJ1-5, the V gene TRBV4-3; 7 nucleotides match TRBD1. This CDR3 contains 15 residues. V shed 4 bases and J 6 bases; nucleotides not matched to a gene: 9. CDR1 is LGHNA and CDR2 is YSLEER in the germline V gene. DNA of the CDR3: TGCGCCAGCAGCCGGCACCACAGGGGAGGTCAGCCCCAGCATTTT. Protein: CASSRHHRGGQPQHF.

The chain carries TRBV7-2 and TRBJ1-2, with a weak D call TRBD1 (6 bases). Germline V CDR1 and CDR2: SGHTA, FQGNSA. The CDR3 consists of 15 residues. Trimming removed 5 bases at V and 1 base at J, with 14 bases between. The CDR3 coding sequence is TGTGCCAGCAGCCCGAGAGGGGGAGTTAACTATGGCTACACCTTC. This codes for CASSPRGGVNYGYTF.

The rearrangement uses TRBV25-1 and TRBJ2-5, with D tentatively TRBD2 (5 bases). Trimming took off 3 bases at V and 4 bases at J, with 18 bases between the two ends. The CDR3 length is 16 residues. Germline CDR1 is MGHDK and CDR2 is SYGVNS. CDR3 protein: CASSDVRDYGRETQYF. CDR3 in DNA: TGTGCCAGCAGTGATGTCCGGGATTACGGTAGAGAGACCCAGTACTTC. The whole variable domain, filled in from reference TRBV25-1 and TRBJ2-5, reads EADIYQTPRYLVIGTGKKITLECSQTMGHDKMYWYQQDPGMELHLIHYSYGVNSTEKGDLSSESTVSRIRTEHFPLTLESARPSHTSQYLCASSDVRDYGRETQYFGPGTRLLVL.

The chain is built from TRBV9 and TRBJ1-1, with 9 bases matching TRBD1. In germline, CDR1 is SGDLS, CDR2 YYNGEE. The V gene end was trimmed by 0 bases and the J gene end by 8 bases; junction bases not matched to a gene: 8. This CDR3 region has 15 residues. The CDR3 DNA follows: TGTGCCAGCAGCGTAGGGACTGGGACAGGGACCGAAGCTTTCTTT. It yields the protein CASSVGTGTGTEAFF.

This chain connects TRBV4-3 to TRBJ1-4, with 7 bases lining up with TRBD1. CDR1 and CDR2 from the germline V gene are LGHNA and YSLEER. V lost 0 bases and J lost 8; bases outside the gene matches: 9. This CDR3 has 16 residues. The CDR3 DNA follows: TGCGCCAGCAGCCAAGATATTGCAGGGGGATCGGAAAAACTGTTTTTT. This sequence encodes CASSQDIAGGSEKLFF.